Listed below are T cell receptor beta chains from one sample, sequenced in a study of blood T cell repertoires in COVID-19. TCRdb's table, derived via immunoSEQ multiplex PCR, lists solely in-frame clones and lacks some. Here the sample spans about 52,000 clones, 85% to 90% being singletons. The sequenced material came from peripheral blood. These receptors originate from a man in his sixties with active COVID-19. CDR3s include the opening cysteine and the closing phenylalanine or tryptophan. Each record gives: V gene, clone size, D gene, J gene, CDR3 DNA, CDR3 protein. The D gene is left open where the match is weak. A row's size may be missing; if present it is once, few, many or a size class.

>TRBV7-7|NA|NA|TRBJ2-2
TGTGCTAGCAGTACAGATGTGGCAGCGAACACCGGGGAGCTGTTTTTT
CASSTDVAANTGELFF
>TRBV13|NA|NA|TRBJ2-1
TGTGCCAGCAGCTTATCTCGGGGGGCGGGACCCAATGAGCAGTTCTTC
CASSLSRGAGPNEQFF
>TRBV5-1|NA|TRBD2|TRBJ2-1
TGCGCCAGCAGGCAGCGGGAGGCAAACAATGAGCAGTTCTTC
CASRQREANNEQFF
>TRBV28|NA|TRBD1|TRBJ1-2
TGTGCCAGCAGTTCGGGGACAGGGGGCTATGGCTACACCTTC
CASSSGTGGYGYTF
>TRBV30|NA|NA|TRBJ1-6
TGTGCCTGGAGTGATGGGCAGGGCACTATCGGTAATTCACCCCTCCACTTT
CAWSDGQGTIGNSPLHF
>TRBV7-3|NA|TRBD2|TRBJ2-1
TGTGCCAGCAGCTCCAGAGAGAGACTAGCGGGAGGGAATGAGCAGTTCTTC
CASSSRERLAGGNEQFF
>TRBV5-5|once|TRBD1|TRBJ2-7
TGTGCCAGCAGCCAACTCGGGACAGGGTTCTCCGAGCAGTACTTC
CASSQLGTGFSEQYF
>TRBV29-1|NA|TRBD2|TRBJ2-1
TGCAGCGCCACTGGGACTAGCGGGAGCCGCGATGAGCAGTTCTTC
CSATGTSGSRDEQFF
>TRBV24-1|NA|NA|TRBJ2-7
TGTGCCACCAGTGGGGCAGGGACCTACGAGCAGTACTTC
CATSGAGTYEQYF
>TRBV5-1|NA|NA|TRBJ2-5
TGCGCCAGCAGCAGGGAGGCTAGCGTGAGGCAAGAGACCCAGTACTTC
CASSREASVRQETQYF
>TRBV4-2|NA|NA|TRBJ1-1
TGTGCCAGCAGCCAAGATGCCGGGGGTGAAGCTTTCTTT
CASSQDAGGEAFF
>TRBV7-3|NA|TRBD1|TRBJ2-1
TGTGCCAGCAGCTTATGGGACAGGGGGCTGGATGAGCAGTTCTTC
CASSLWDRGLDEQFF
>TRBV28|NA|TRBD2|TRBJ2-7
TGTGCCAGCAGAGGACTAGCGGGAGCTTCGAATTACGAGCAGTACTTC
CASRGLAGASNYEQYF
>TRBV12-3/TRBV12-4|few|NA|TRBJ2-7
TGTGCCAGCAGCGAGACAGTCAAATACGAGCAGTACTTC
CASSETVKYEQYF
>TRBV11-3|NA|TRBD2|TRBJ2-2
TGTGCCAGCAGCTTCGGGCTGACTAGCGGGGCCAGCGGGGAGCTGTTTTTT
CASSFGLTSGASGELFF
>TRBV7-2|NA|NA|TRBJ2-1
TGTGCCAGCAGCTTAGTTTCGGGACAATACAATGAGCAGTTCTTC
CASSLVSGQYNEQFF
>TRBV3-1/TRBV3-2|once|NA|TRBJ1-3
TGTGCCAGCAGCCGAGGGCCCGGAAACACCATATATTTT
CASSRGPGNTIYF
>TRBV27|NA|TRBD1|TRBJ1-2
TGTGCCAGCAGTGCGACAGGGAAAGGGAGCTATGGCTACACCTTC
CASSATGKGSYGYTF
>TRBV7-9|NA|TRBD2|TRBJ2-3
TGTGCCAGCAGCTTACCGGGAGGAGCAGATACGCAGTATTTT
CASSLPGGADTQYF
>TRBV6-2/TRBV6-3|NA|NA|TRBJ2-7
TGTGCCAGCAGCCCCGGCGGACTTTCGCCCTACGAGCAGTACTTC
CASSPGGLSPYEQYF
>TRBV5-1|NA|TRBD2|TRBJ2-2
TGCGCCAGCAGCGGCCGGACTAGCGGGCCGAACACCGGGGAGCTGTTTTTT
CASSGRTSGPNTGELFF
>TRBV5-1|NA|TRBD2|TRBJ2-5
TGCGCCAGCAGCTTGGCCGGGAGGGGAGAGACCCAGTACTTC
CASSLAGRGETQYF
>TRBV12-3/TRBV12-4|NA|NA|TRBJ2-4
TGTGCCAGCAGTTTTTCGGCCAAAAACATTCAGTACTTC
CASSFSAKNIQYF
>TRBV5-1|NA|TRBD2|TRBJ2-1
TGCGCCAGCAGCTTGGCAGGGACTAGCGGGAGTAATGAGCAGTTCTTC
CASSLAGTSGSNEQFF
>TRBV28|once|NA|TRBJ2-7
TGTGCCAGCAGTTCCTCGTCTTGGTACTTC
CASSSSSWYF
>TRBV4-3|NA|TRBD2|TRBJ2-1
TGCGCCAGCAGCCAACAGACTAGCGGGAAAGCAAATGAGCAGTTCTTC
CASSQQTSGKANEQFF